The 21 T cell receptor beta chains reported below all come from one sample, sequenced in a study of regulatory dendritic cells for organ transplantation. Allogeneic regulatory or mature dendritic cells were co-cultured for less than 6 days with CFSE-labeled sorted T cells at 1:10. These receptors' antigens are unknown. Generated by immunoSEQ multiplex PCR, the TCRdb table keeps only in-frame clones and is missing some. Among 4,000 to 5,000 clones listed, approximately 60% were seen once. Sequences were obtained from memory CD8+ T cells from blood cultured with regulatory dendritic cells. The subset is: CD45RO+ memory T cells. The receptors stem from a human donor in good health.

This clone came up a few times. This chain uses TRBV11-2 with TRBJ1-1; D is ambiguous. V was pared by 1 base and J by 8 bases, with 14 bases between. Germline CDR1 and CDR2: SGHAT and FQNNGV. This CDR3 comprises 14 residues. CDR3 in amino acids: CASSLVREAGEAFF. DNA for the CDR3: TGTGCCAGCAGCTTAGTTCGGGAAGCCGGAGAAGCTTTCTTT. The whole variable domain, remainder taken from reference TRBV11-2 and TRBJ1-1, is EAGVAQSPRYKIIEKRQSVAFWCNPISGHATLYWYQQILGQGPKLLIQFQNNGVVDDSQLPKDRFSAERLKGVDSTLKIQPAKLEDSAVYLCASSLVREAGEAFFGQGTRLTVV.

The rearrangement joins TRBV27 to TRBJ2-3; D possibly corresponds to TRBD2 (5 bases). The CDR3 contains 16 residues. The germline gives CDR1 MNHEY, CDR2 SMNVEV (reference sequence). V lost 2 bases to trimming and J lost 6 bases, with 18 bases between them. CDR3 sequence (DNA): TGTGCCAGCAGTTTAGCGACTACCGTCCCCGGTGATACGCAGTATTTT. It codes for CASSLATTVPGDTQYF.

Turning to this clone: No DNA is shown, since the ends of the CDR3 on it are uncertain; the CDR3 is the one TCRdb lists. The chain combines TRBV28 with TRBJ1-1. The germline V gene has CDR1 MDHEN and CDR2 SYDVKM. The CDR3 region is 19 residues in length, termini included. This CDR3 is CASSILGSGLADMNTEAFF.

V usage is TRBV4-3 and J usage is TRBJ2-1; D possibly corresponds to TRBD1 (6 bases). The CDR3 sequence is 16 residues long. Germline CDR1 reads LGHNA; CDR2 reads YSLEER. Trimming left V 3 bases short and J 0 bases short, with 12 bases between. CDR3 nucleotides: TGCGCCAGCAGCCAGGAAGGGGGTAGCTCCTACAATGAGCAGTTCTTC. This translates into CASSQEGGSSYNEQFF.

CDR3 amino acids: CASSEGTGGPDTQYF. The CDR3 DNA sequence: TGCGCCAGCAGCGAAGGGACAGGGGGCCCAGATACGCAGTATTTT. The chain has TRBV5-1 and TRBJ2-3; 12 nucleotides line up with TRBD1. After removal of 4 bases from V and 4 bases from J, the junction contained 4 bases not matched to a gene. The CDR3 totals 15 residues. Per germline, CDR1 SGHRS and CDR2 YFSETQ.

This rearrangement joins TRBV2 to TRBJ2-5; a weak D match, TRBD1 (7 bases). The CDR3 has 15 residues. The ends were cut back, 1 base at V and 4 bases at J, with 13 bases in the middle. Germline values: CDR1 SNHLY, CDR2 FYNNEI. The DNA for the CDR3 is TGTGCCAGCAGTGAAGGTGGCAGGGGGGTAGAGACCCAGTACTTC. It encodes CASSEGGRGVETQYF.

This sequence joins TRBV9 and TRBJ2-4; perhaps TRBD1 as D (5 bases). There are 15 residues in the CDR3. Between the trimmed V and J ends, which lost 3 bases and 7 bases, there was a span of 17 bases. Germline V gives CDR1 SGDLS, CDR2 YYNGEE. CDR3 nucleotides: TGTGCCAGCAGCGCCTCAGGGTTCAAGAGGAACATTCAGTACTTC. Its translation is CASSASGFKRNIQYF.

V is TRBV7-6 and J is TRBJ2-3, with TRBD2 matching over 11 bases. V shed 5 bases and J 5 bases; nucleotides not matched to a gene: 6. This CDR3 contains 15 residues. The germline gives CDR1 SGHVS, CDR2 FNYEAQ. Here the CDR3 reads CASSLSGGDGDTQYF. CDR3 DNA sequence: TGTGCCAGCAGCCTTAGCGGGGGGGACGGAGATACGCAGTATTTT. The variable domain in full, with the rest retrieved from reference TRBV7-6 and TRBJ2-3, is GAGVSQSPRYKVTKRGQDVALRCDPISGHVSLYWYRQALGQGPEFLTYFNYEAQQDKSGLPNDRFSAERPEGSISTLTIQRTEQRDSAMYRCASSLSGGDGDTQYFGPGTRLTVL.

This chain links TRBV6-5 with TRBJ2-1; 11 bases are a match to TRBD1. With 2 bases clipped from V and 9 bases from J, the junction kept 3 bases outside the gene matches. CDR3 size: 14 residues. Germline V gives CDR1 MNHEY, CDR2 SVGAGI. Here the CDR3 DNA reads TGTGCCAGCAGTTACCGGACAGGGGGCGCTGAGCAGTTCTTC. Protein sequence: CASSYRTGGAEQFF.

V is TRBV11-1 and J is TRBJ1-4, with 8 positions matching TRBD1. Germline trimming cut 6 bases from V and 6 bases from J; bases unmatched to any gene: 3. CDR1 is SGHAT, CDR2 FQDESV, per germline (reference sequence). The CDR3 has 13 residues. As DNA, the CDR3 is TGTGCCAGCAGTGGGACAGGTGATGAAAAACTGTTTTTT. It codes for CASSGTGDEKLFF.

About this clone: Other DNA sequences of this sample code for an identical CDR3. The chain combines TRBV6-5 with TRBJ1-1; TRBD1 aligns across 9 bases. The germline gives CDR1 MNHEY, CDR2 SVGAGI. The CDR3 has 14 amino acids. After removal of 5 bases from V and 3 bases from J, the junction contained 4 bases not matched to a gene. The DNA of the CDR3 is TGTGCCAGCAGTCCTAACAGGGGGCACACTGAAGCTTTCTTT. Its translation: CASSPNRGHTEAFF.

The V and J genes are TRBV9 and TRBJ1-4; a possible D gene is TRBD1 (5 bases). Germline CDR1 reads SGDLS; CDR2 reads YYNGEE. The V end was cut by 4 bases, the J end by 14 bases, with 21 bases between. This CDR3 spans 14 amino acids. As DNA, the CDR3 is TGTGCCAGCAGCCCACCGGGGGGGGAGGCGCGTCTGTTTTTT. Translating gives CASSPPGGEARLFF. The full variable domain, in which reference TRBV9 and TRBJ1-4 provide the parts outside the CDR3, is DSGVTQTPKHLITATGQRVTLRCSPRSGDLSVYWYQQSLDQGLQFLIQYYNGEERAKGNILERFSAQQFPDLHSELNLSSLELGDSALYFCASSPPGGEARLFFGSGTQLSVL.

This clone was seen more than once but under ten times. The sample contains more than one DNA sequence encoding this CDR3. The J gene is TRBJ2-7, the V gene TRBV19, with a tentative D call TRBD1 (6 bases). Trimming stripped 1 base from V and 0 bases from J, with 7 bases between. The CDR3 has 14 residues. Germline assignment: CDR1 LNHDA and CDR2 SQIVND (reference sequence). The CDR3 is CASSIVGGSYEQYF. The CDR3, as DNA: TGTGCCAGTAGTATAGTAGGGGGCTCCTACGAGCAGTACTTC.

The chain carries TRBV7-8 and TRBJ2-1; D gene unclear. Germline-derived CDR1 and CDR2 are SGHVS and FQNEAQ. The CDR3 covers 13 residues. The ends were cut back, 5 bases at V and 2 bases at J, with 7 bases in the middle. The CDR3 sequence is CASSQDAYNEQFF. In nucleotides, the CDR3 is TGTGCCAGCAGCCAGGATGCCTACAATGAGCAGTTCTTC.

This clone was counted a few times. The chain couples TRBV25-1 to TRBJ1-1; TRBD1 agrees at 8 bases. The CDR3 has 15 residues. V was pared by 10 bases and J by 1 base, with 11 bases of the junction left unmatched. Germline loops: CDR1 MGHDK, CDR2 SYGVNS. DNA of the CDR3: TGTGCCACCCATCCGCGAACAGGGGGGAACACTGAAGCTTTCTTT. It translates to CATHPRTGGNTEAFF.

The count of this clone is one. The V call is TRBV11-1, the J call TRBJ2-2; a possible D gene is TRBD1 (6 bases). V lost 3 bases, J lost 6 bases, and 8 bases lay in between. Germline CDR1 is SGHAT and CDR2 is FQDESV (reference sequence). The CDR3 covers 13 residues. CDR3 residues: CASSFAGAGELFF. The CDR3 DNA is TGTGCCAGCAGCTTTGCAGGGGCCGGGGAGCTGTTTTTT.

V gene TRBV7-9 combines with J gene TRBJ1-2; maybe TRBD1 (6 bases). The CDR3 consists of 15 residues. Trimming took off 3 bases at V and 4 bases at J, with 15 bases between the two ends. Germline V lookup: CDR1 SEHNR, CDR2 FQNEAQ (reference sequence). CDR3 sequence (DNA): TGTGCCAGCAGCTTTGGAGGACAGATTTCCTATGGCTACACCTTC. Protein product: CASSFGGQISYGYTF.

The V and J genes are TRBV5-6 and TRBJ2-7; 7 bases line up with TRBD2. Trimming took 4 bases from V and 4 from J; bases not matched to a gene: 14. CDR1 SGHDT and CDR2 YYEEEE come from the germline V gene. The CDR3 contains 16 residues. CDR3 bases: TGTGCCAGCAGCCCGGGAGGCTTTCGTTCGTATTACGAGCAGTACTTC. Residues: CASSPGGFRSYYEQYF.

This clone has just a few counts. The rearrangement joins TRBV9 to TRBJ2-1; D gene ambiguous. V gave up 2 bases and J gave up 5 bases, with 5 bases separating them. CDR3 length: 12 residues. Germline V gives CDR1 SGDLS, CDR2 YYNGEE. The DNA of the CDR3 is TGTGCCAGCAGCGTGGCGGACAATGAGCAGTTCTTC. This sequence encodes CASSVADNEQFF.

The V gene is TRBV5-5, the J gene TRBJ1-5; D is unclear. V was clipped by 0 bases and J by 3 bases, with 7 bases between them. The CDR3 has 14 amino acids. Germline lookup yields CDR1 SGHKS and CDR2 YYEKEE (reference sequence). CDR3 sequence reads: CASSLEEFNQPQHF. The CDR3 DNA follows: TGTGCCAGCAGCTTGGAAGAGTTCAATCAGCCCCAGCATTTT.

The gene calls are TRBV9 and TRBJ2-2, with TRBD2 matching 13 bases. CDR3 size: 16 residues. Germline values: CDR1 SGDLS, CDR2 YYNGEE. After removal of 4 bases from V and 6 bases from J, the junction contained 6 bases not matched to a gene. The CDR3 here is CASSPRTSGGSGELFF. CDR3 nucleotide sequence: TGTGCCAGCAGCCCGAGGACTAGCGGGGGTTCCGGGGAGCTGTTTTTT.